This TCR beta chain was recorded in a study of regulatory T cells in long-lasting Graves disease. Study-wide context: Persistent Graves' disease denoted over 5 years of antithyroid drugs plus positive TSH receptor antibodies.

The table lists this clonotype with a few counts. The sample's time point: persistent/refractory GD, antithyroid drugs over 5 years with positive TRAb. TCR sequences were obtained from RNA taken from PBMCs. The TCR beta library used iRepertoire HTBI primers with Arm-PCR amplification of CDR3. Via MiXCR, TCRdb re-called the multiplex PCR reads, giving one row per CDR3 protein. The repertoire holds around 460,000 distinct CDR3 sequences, around a fifth seen once, with roughly 7% in the top ten. The ends were cut back, 5 bases at V and 4 bases at J, with 14 bases in the middle. Germline CDR1 LNHDA, CDR2 SQIVND (reference sequence). The CDR3 sequence is 14 residues long.

The source material was peripheral blood mononuclear cells (PBMCs), sampled when the disease was refractory, from a patient treated with antithyroid drugs. The receptor was derived from a female donor with Graves disease. The rearrangement uses TRBV19 and TRBJ1-1; D may be TRBD1 (5 bases). The CDR3 bases are TGTGCCAGTAGTTGGGGATCGGGGACCACTGAAGCTTTCTTT. As protein: CASSWGSGTTEAFF.